This is a list of T cell receptor beta chains from one sample in a study of metastatic and nonmetastatic thyroid tumors. From the PCR reads, TCRdb re-called clones with MiXCR. The table records about 15,000 clones, roughly a quarter of them present only once. Sample: adjacent normal tissue. The receptors come from a female donor with papillary thyroid cancer or a benign thyroid nodule (not recorded which). Some clones in this sample may be carry-over from other donors' samples. Each CDR3 is given with its conserved first and last residue. Fields, in order: D gene, CDR3 length, V gene, clone size, J gene, CDR3 protein, CDR3 DNA. D genes are given only for firm matches. The size field is filled for only some rows; it gives once, few, many or a size class.

TRBD1,15,TRBV19,many,TRBJ1-4,CASSGGTVSNEKLFF,TGTGCCAGTAGTGGAGGGACAGTTTCTAATGAAAAACTGTTTTTT
TRBD2,16,TRBV2,once,TRBJ2-3,CASIGTGRAGTDTQYF,TGTGCCAGCATTGGTACCGGGAGGGCCGGCACAGATACGCAGTATTTT
-,14,TRBV2,-,TRBJ2-4,CASSDPLSKNIQYF,TGTGCCAGCAGTGACCCGCTATCCAAAAACATTCAGTACTTC
TRBD2,14,TRBV20-1,many,TRBJ2-3,CSAWRLAGPDTQYF,TGCAGTGCTTGGAGGCTAGCGGGCCCAGATACGCAGTATTTT
-,15,TRBV27,few,TRBJ1-1,CASTAIGHSDPEAFF,TGTGCCAGCACCGCGATAGGACACAGCGACCCTGAAGCTTTCTTT
-,16,TRBV6-1,few,TRBJ2-7,CASSEGAGSTRYEQYF,TGTGCCAGCAGTGAAGGAGCCGGGTCAACGAGATACGAGCAGTACTTC
-,18,TRBV4-1,many,TRBJ2-4,CASSQDPGLTLAKNIQYF,TGCGCCAGCAGCCAAGATCCGGGACTCACACTAGCCAAAAACATTCAGTACTTC
-,14,TRBV18,many,TRBJ1-1,CASSPMAQNTEAFF,TGTGCCAGCTCACCAATGGCCCAGAACACTGAAGCTTTCTTT
-,15,TRBV15,-,TRBJ2-7,CATSRDRRRGVVQYF,TGTGCCACCAGCAGAGATAGGAGAAGGGGGGTGGTGCAGTACTTC
TRBD2,19,TRBV24-1,many,TRBJ2-1,CATTASAREGYAGDNEQFF,TGTGCCACCACCGCTTCGGCGCGGGAGGGCTACGCGGGTGACAATGAGCAGTTCTTC
-,14,TRBV28,medium-sized,TRBJ2-2,CASSGRPNTGELFF,TGTGCCAGCAGCGGACGGCCGAACACCGGGGAGCTGTTTTTT
-,15,TRBV27,-,TRBJ1-2,CASSFRREANYGYTF,TGTGCCAGCAGTTTCCGTAGGGAAGCTAACTATGGCTACACCTTC
-,14,TRBV20-1,-,TRBJ2-5,CSAKSPSGQETQYF,TGCAGCGCTAAATCTCCATCTGGCCAAGAGACCCAGTACTTC
-,14,TRBV11-2,few,TRBJ2-7,CASSPGSAGYEQYF,TGTGCCAGCAGCCCCGGGTCCGCCGGATACGAGCAGTACTTC
TRBD1,15,TRBV20-1,medium-sized,TRBJ2-7,CSARDRAGGTYEQYF,TGCAGTGCTAGAGATAGGGCAGGGGGAACCTACGAGCAGTACTTC
-,14,TRBV7-3,many,TRBJ2-1,CASSLTGGSNEQFF,TGTGCCAGCAGCTTAACGGGGGGTTCCAATGAGCAGTTCTTC
-,14,TRBV5-1,-,TRBJ2-3,CASSLEVGPDTQYF,TGCGCCAGCAGCTTGGAAGTCGGCCCAGATACGCAGTATTTT
TRBD1,15,TRBV28,medium-sized,TRBJ2-5,CASSRAGTGQETQYF,TGTGCCAGCAGTCGAGCCGGGACAGGGCAAGAGACCCAGTACTTC